A single sample gave rise to the 31 T cell receptor beta chains below, sequenced in a study of Ad26.COV2.S vaccination and SARS-CoV-2 variants (dated by TCRdb to the early 2020s). Libraries were prepared through the immunoSEQ multiplex PCR assay. TCRdb holds this immuneACCESS table with in-frame rearrangements only. Some clones are missing; in checked studies, unresolved V genes explain under half, and the rest has no known cause. The sample table shows about 680,000 clones, and 80% to 90% are seen once. The leading ten clones occupy approximately 1.5% of the sample. The sample's treatment or condition label, decoded: 15 to 20 received Ad26.COV2.S at low or high dose, single or two shots; 5 received placebo; per-sample allocation not given. For vaccine and placebo recipients, the sequenced repertoires came from samples collected on day 63 after the first injection. The specimen comprised peripheral blood, sampled in a trial of Ad26.COV2.S vaccine versus placebo. These receptors were obtained from a person between 18 and 60 years old who received the Ad26.COV2.S COVID-19 vaccine or a placebo.

This chain uses TRBV12-3 or TRBV12-4 with TRBJ2-1; D could derive from TRBD1 or TRBD2 (5 bases each). The V gene lost 5 bases and the J gene lost 9 bases, with 14 bases spanning the gap. There are 13 residues in the CDR3. The CDR3 sequence is CASSPPGTPEQFF. In DNA form, the CDR3 reads TGTGCCAGCAGTCCTCCCGGGACGCCTGAGCAGTTCTTC.

This chain uses TRBV3-1 (or the pseudogene TRBV3-2) with TRBJ2-1, with D uncertain. Trimming left V 8 bases short and J 2 bases short, with 16 bases between. CDR3 size: 15 residues. CDR1 is LGHDT and CDR2 is YNNKEL in the germline V gene (reference sequence). The DNA of the CDR3 is TGTGCCAGCTCCCTGGTGCGGTCAACCTACAATGAGCAGTTCTTC. It is translated as CASSLVRSTYNEQFF.

The chain combines TRBV11-1 with TRBJ2-7; D perhaps matches TRBD1 (5 bases). The CDR3 is 14 residues long. Between the trimmed V and J ends, which lost 5 bases and 2 bases, there was a span of 13 bases. CDR1 and CDR2 (germline): SGHAT, FQDESV (reference sequence). The CDR3 is CASSAYRTPYEQYF. CDR3 DNA: TGTGCCAGCAGCGCCTACAGGACACCCTACGAGCAGTACTTC.

This clone was seen more than once but under ten times. The CDR3 is CASSQQRDRGAYGYTF. CDR3 sequence (DNA): TGTGCCAGCAGCCAACAAAGGGACAGGGGGGCCTATGGCTACACCTTC. This chain links TRBV14 with TRBJ1-2; 11 bases map to TRBD1. Germline-derived CDR1 and CDR2 are SGHDN and FVKESK. The CDR3 has 16 residues. V shed 2 bases, J shed 4 bases, and the junction held 6 bases outside the gene matches.

The CDR3 DNA reads TGTGCCAGCAGCTACCCCCGGAGCCAGATTGAGAGCTCCTACGAGCAGTACTTC. Translation: CASSYPRSQIESSYEQYF. V usage is TRBV7-9 and J usage is TRBJ2-7; D is ambiguous. Germline V gene sequence: CDR1 SEHNR, CDR2 FQNEAQ (reference sequence). This CDR3 has 18 amino acids. Trimming cost V 4 bases and J 0 bases, with 22 bases left between them.

The chain has TRBV5-5 and TRBJ2-3; no clear D. The CDR3 extends over 13 amino acids. Trimming stripped 0 bases from V and 5 bases from J, with 7 bases between. The germline V gene has CDR1 SGHKS and CDR2 YYEKEE (reference sequence). The CDR3 protein is CASSLDLRDTQYF. The CDR3 coding sequence is TGTGCCAGCAGCTTGGATTTGAGAGATACGCAGTATTTT.

In DNA form, the CDR3 reads TGTGCCAGCAGCTTCAAACCGGGGGGGCTTCGAGAGACCCAGTACTTC. Amino acids: CASSFKPGGLRETQYF. The chain combines TRBV7-9 with TRBJ2-5; TRBD2 matches at 8 bases. From germline, CDR1 is SEHNR and CDR2 FQNEAQ (reference sequence). With V trimmed by 3 bases and J by 4 bases, 10 bases remained unmatched. The CDR3 consists of 16 residues.

The V and J genes are TRBV5-4 and TRBJ2-5; D unclear. Trimming took 0 bases from V and 1 from J, leaving 7 bases between them. Germline-derived CDR1 and CDR2 are SGHNT and YYREEE (reference sequence). There are 14 residues in the CDR3. Written as DNA, the CDR3 is TGTGCCAGCAGCTTGGGTCGTATCCAAGAGACCCAGTACTTC. Translation: CASSLGRIQETQYF.

Concerning this clone itself: Other DNA sequences from this sample encode an identical CDR3 as well. V gene TRBV15 combines with J gene TRBJ2-7, with TRBD1 matching 9 bases. The CDR3 spans 14 residues. Germline V gives CDR1 LNHNV, CDR2 YYDKDF (reference sequence). The ends lost 3 bases at V and 5 bases at J; junction bases unmatched: 5. CDR3: CATSSDRGVHEQYF. In DNA form, the CDR3 reads TGTGCCACCAGCAGCGACAGGGGGGTCCACGAGCAGTACTTC.

V gene TRBV27 combines with J gene TRBJ2-2; 8 bases agree with TRBD1. The ends lost 2 bases at V and 1 base at J; junction bases unmatched: 0. This CDR3 contains 15 residues. Per germline, CDR1 MNHEY and CDR2 SMNVEV (reference sequence). In DNA form, the CDR3 reads TGTGCCAGCAGTTTAGGGACAGGGAACACCGGGGAGCTGTTTTTT. The encoded protein is CASSLGTGNTGELFF.

The rearrangement uses TRBV25-1 and TRBJ1-3, with D perhaps TRBD1 (5 bases). The V and J ends lost 2 bases and 1 base respectively, with 12 bases between them. This CDR3 is built from 16 residues. Germline V gives CDR1 MGHDK, CDR2 SYGVNS. CDR3 DNA: TGTGCCAGCAGTGAAATATTCGGGGGATCTGGAAACACCATATATTTT. Translation: CASSEIFGGSGNTIYF.

The V and J genes are TRBV30 and TRBJ2-1, with unresolved D. Per germline, CDR1 GTSNPN and CDR2 SVGIG (reference sequence). Trimming took 0 bases from V and 6 from J, leaving 9 bases between them. The CDR3 length is 13 residues. The CDR3 DNA follows: TGTGCCTGGAGTGTGAAGGGAACCAATGAGCAGTTCTTC. This codes for CAWSVKGTNEQFF.

The chain has TRBV7-2 and TRBJ1-5; a possible D gene is TRBD1 (5 bases). From germline, CDR1 is SGHTA and CDR2 FQGNSA. There are 17 residues in the CDR3. V gave up 6 bases and J gave up 5 bases, with 23 bases separating them. The CDR3 nucleotides read TGTGCCAGCAGTTTGGATTGGGGGGGGGATGTCCATCAGCCCCAGCATTTT. Its protein is CASSLDWGGDVHQPQHF.

The V call is TRBV18, the J call TRBJ2-2; D remains unclear. Trimming took 1 base from V and 4 from J, leaving 10 bases between them. The CDR3 sequence is 15 residues long. The germline CDR1 and CDR2 sequences are KGHSH and LQKENI. CDR3 bases: TGTGCCAGCTCACCACAGGGTTACGCCACCGGGGAGCTGTTTTTT. This sequence encodes CASSPQGYATGELFF.

The chain uses TRBV11-2 and TRBJ2-5, with TRBD2 identical over 8 bases. The J segment lost 0 bases and the V segment lost 1 base, leaving 7 bases of the junction unmatched. The CDR3 has 17 amino acids. Germline assignment: CDR1 SGHAT and CDR2 FQNNGV. The CDR3 nucleotides are TGTGCCAGCAGCTTAGGCCCCTCTAGCGGGTACCAAGAGACCCAGTACTTC. This sequence encodes CASSLGPSSGYQETQYF.

As DNA, the CDR3 is TGTGCCAGCAGCACACCGGGACGTACGAACACTGAAGCTTTCTTT. It encodes CASSTPGRTNTEAFF. V usage is TRBV3-1 (or the pseudogene TRBV3-2) and J usage is TRBJ1-1, with TRBD1 as a possible D gene (5 bases). The CDR3 covers 15 residues. Germline V gene lookup returns CDR1 LGHDT and CDR2 YNNKEL (reference sequence). V was shortened by 5 bases and J by 1 base, with 14 bases between the two germline ends.

About this clone: This same CDR3 is encoded by further DNA sequences in the sample. Written as DNA, the CDR3 is TGTGCCAGTAGTATCGGGAGGGGAACTGAAGCTTTCTTT. It encodes CASSIGRGTEAFF. V is TRBV19 and J is TRBJ1-1; the D gene is possibly TRBD1 (5 bases). Germline V gene sequence: CDR1 LNHDA, CDR2 SQIVND (reference sequence). The CDR3 runs 13 residues. V was cut by 3 bases and J by 5 bases, with 10 bases left in between.

This clone was counted only a few times. The rearrangement joins TRBV29-1 to TRBJ2-7, with D hard to call. The CDR3 length is 15 residues. Germline CDR1 SQVTM, CDR2 ANQGSEA. V lost 4 bases and J lost 0, with 16 bases in between. CDR3 sequence (DNA): TGCAGCGTTGCAGGCGACCCCTCGAGCTCCTACGAGCAGTACTTC. This codes for CSVAGDPSSSYEQYF.

The gene calls are TRBV5-4 and TRBJ2-2, with 7 positions matching TRBD1. V dropped 5 bases and J dropped 2; count of bases not matched to a gene: 3. Per the germline V gene, CDR1 is SGHNT and CDR2 is YYREEE (reference sequence). This CDR3 has 14 amino acids. The CDR3 DNA sequence: TGTGCCAGCAGTGGACAGGCCAACACCGGGGAGCTGTTTTTT. Translated, it gives CASSGQANTGELFF.

The gene calls are TRBV5-8 and TRBJ2-2; the match to TRBD1 covers 11 bases. Unmatched junction bases numbered 2, after V lost 4 bases and J lost 6 bases. The V gene's germline CDR1 is SGHTS and CDR2 YDEGEE. The CDR3 has 14 amino acids. CDR3 DNA: TGTGCCAGCAGCGGACAGGGGGCGTCCGGGGAGCTGTTTTTT. This translates into CASSGQGASGELFF.

As regards this clone: In the same sample, other DNA sequences code for this CDR3. The gene calls are TRBV30 and TRBJ1-1, with D uncertain. Trimming pared 2 bases from V and 0 bases from J, leaving 1 base between. The CDR3 consists of 11 residues. Germline V gene lookup returns CDR1 GTSNPN and CDR2 SVGIG (reference sequence). The CDR3 here is CAWSLNTEAFF. CDR3 in DNA: TGTGCCTGGAGTTTGAACACTGAAGCTTTCTTT.

This clone showed up just a few times. This chain connects TRBV19 to TRBJ1-5; the D is unclear. Per the germline V gene, CDR1 is LNHDA and CDR2 is SQIVND (reference sequence). This CDR3 contains 12 residues. Trimming removed 4 bases from V and 9 bases from J, with 10 bases in between. This chain's CDR3 is CASSRLGRPQHF. DNA of the CDR3: TGTGCCAGTAGTAGGTTGGGCAGGCCCCAGCATTTT.

The chain joins TRBV15 to TRBJ2-1; D gene uncertain. V lost 1 base and J 4 bases, leaving 2 bases between the germline ends. CDR1 is LNHNV, CDR2 YYDKDF, per germline (reference sequence). This CDR3 has 12 residues. For the CDR3, the DNA is TGTGCCACCAGCAGAGCATACAATGAGCAGTTCTTC. Translated: CATSRAYNEQFF.

This rearrangement joins TRBV19 to TRBJ2-3, with D hard to call. Germline V lookup: CDR1 LNHDA, CDR2 SQIVND (reference sequence). The CDR3 covers 15 residues. Deletions cut 5 bases from V and 5 bases from J, with 17 bases between. CDR3 protein: CASSVRVQVGDTQYF. The CDR3 DNA is TGTGCCAGTAGTGTTAGGGTCCAGGTCGGAGATACGCAGTATTTT.

The V gene is TRBV12-3 or TRBV12-4, the J gene TRBJ2-1; D not certain. V lost 4 bases and J 8 bases, leaving 9 bases between the germline ends. The CDR3 sequence is 12 residues long. CDR3 coding DNA: TGTGCCAGCAGTTCAACCGGTTATGAGCAGTTCTTC. It translates to CASSSTGYEQFF.

A single count supports this clone. The rearrangement joins TRBV5-1 to TRBJ2-3; TRBD2 aligns across 12 bases. CDR1 is SGHRS, CDR2 YFSETQ, per germline. Trimming removed 1 base from V and 2 bases from J; junction bases left unmatched: 8. The CDR3 sequence is 18 residues long. CDR3 in DNA: TGCGCCAGCAGCTTGCCTCGACTAGCGGGGGACCACACAGATACGCAGTATTTT. Residues: CASSLPRLAGDHTDTQYF.

The V call is TRBV5-6, the J call TRBJ2-7; 9 positions agree with TRBD1. V gave up 4 bases and J gave up 5 bases; unmatched junction bases: 10. Germline V gene sequence: CDR1 SGHDT, CDR2 YYEEEE. This CDR3 is 15 amino acids long. The CDR3 bases are TGTGCCAGCAGCACACCGGGACAGGGTTTCAACGAGCAGTACTTC. This gives the protein CASSTPGQGFNEQYF. Combining the CDR3 with reference TRBV5-6 and TRBJ2-7 gives the whole variable domain DAGVTQSPTHLIKTRGQQVTLRCSPKSGHDTVSWYQQALGQGPQFIFQYYEEEERQRGNFPDRFSGHQFPNYSSELNVNALLLGDSALYLCASSTPGQGFNEQYFGPGTRLTVT.

V gene TRBV6-5 combines with J gene TRBJ2-1; 7 bases are a match to TRBD1. V shed 2 bases and J 10 bases; nucleotides not matched to a gene: 2. The CDR3 has 12 amino acids. Germline assignment: CDR1 MNHEY and CDR2 SVGAGI. The CDR3 sequence is CASSYPTGEQFF. Written as DNA, the CDR3 is TGTGCCAGCAGTTACCCGACAGGGGAGCAGTTCTTC.

This clone was counted once. The genes are TRBV7-9 and TRBJ2-7; D is possibly TRBD1 (6 bases). The V end lost 0 bases, the J end lost 0 bases, and 21 bases lay between the germline ends. The CDR3 covers 19 residues. The germline gives CDR1 SEHNR, CDR2 FQNEAQ (reference sequence). This chain's CDR3 is CASSLASGPGTRSSYEQYF. The CDR3 DNA reads TGTGCCAGCAGCTTAGCTTCCGGACCCGGGACACGGAGCTCCTACGAGCAGTACTTC. Full variable domain (rest looked up from reference TRBV7-9 and TRBJ2-7): DTGVSQNPRHKITKRGQNVTFRCDPISEHNRLYWYRQTLGQGPEFLTYFQNEAQLEKSRLLSDRFSAERPKGSFSTLEIQRTEQGDSAMYLCASSLASGPGTRSSYEQYFGPGTRLTVT.

The chain uses TRBV5-5 and TRBJ1-2; D gene uncertain. The CDR3 runs to 15 residues. The germline V gene encodes CDR1 SGHKS and CDR2 YYEKEE (reference sequence). Trimming pared 3 bases from V and 2 bases from J, leaving 14 bases between. CDR3 coding DNA: TGTGCCAGCAGCTCTGTACCCGACGGGAACTATGGCTACACCTTC. Protein: CASSSVPDGNYGYTF. The entire variable domain, with the rest obtained from reference TRBV5-5 and TRBJ1-2, is as follows: DAGVTQSPTHLIKTRGQQVTLRCSPISGHKSVSWYQQVLGQGPQFIFQYYEKEERGRGNFPDRFSARQFPNYSSELNVNALLLGDSALYLCASSSVPDGNYGYTFGSGTRLTVV.

The V gene is TRBV3-1 (or the pseudogene TRBV3-2), the J gene TRBJ2-2; D remains ambiguous. Trimming shortened V by 5 bases and J by 1 base, and 8 bases separated the two germline ends. The germline CDR1 and CDR2 sequences are LGHDT and YNNKEL (reference sequence). The CDR3 spans 14 residues. CDR3 bases: TGTGCCAGCAGCGCAGCCAAGAACACCGGGGAGCTGTTTTTT. This sequence encodes CASSAAKNTGELFF.